This T cell receptor beta chain stems from a study of regulatory T cells in long-lasting Graves disease. Time point meaning: persistent/refractory GD, antithyroid drugs over 5 years with positive TRAb. Preparation of the TCR library used RNA extracted from PBMCs. CDR3 size: 15 residues. The germline CDR1 and CDR2 sequences are SGHAT and FQNNGV. V dropped 6 bases and J dropped 7 bases, with 22 bases sitting between them. In building TCR beta libraries, iRepertoire HTBI primers were used together with Arm-PCR of CDR3 regions. One entry per CDR3 protein results from TCRdb running MiXCR on the multiplex PCR reads. Here the sample spans approximately 470,000 distinct CDR3 sequences, 20% being singletons. This clonotype showed up just a few times.

The source is a female donor with Graves disease. The rearrangement joins TRBV11-2 to TRBJ2-7; D is ambiguous. The sample here was peripheral blood mononuclear cells (PBMCs), taken when the disease was refractory, from a patient treated with antithyroid drugs. The CDR3 loop reads CASSPTRTLRREQYF. The CDR3, as DNA: TGTGCCAGCAGTCCGACCAGAACCCTACGAAGAGAGCAGTACTTC.